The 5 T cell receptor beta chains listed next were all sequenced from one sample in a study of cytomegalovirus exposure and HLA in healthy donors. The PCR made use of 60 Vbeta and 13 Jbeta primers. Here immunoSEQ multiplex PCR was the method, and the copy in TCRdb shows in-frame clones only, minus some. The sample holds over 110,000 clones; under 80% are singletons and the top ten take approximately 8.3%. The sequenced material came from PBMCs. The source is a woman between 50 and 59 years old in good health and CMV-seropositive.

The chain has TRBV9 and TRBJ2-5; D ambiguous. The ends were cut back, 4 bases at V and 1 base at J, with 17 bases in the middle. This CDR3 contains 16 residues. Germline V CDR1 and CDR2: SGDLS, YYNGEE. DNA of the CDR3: TGTGCCAGCAGCCCCCATATCGCAGCGCCCCAAGAGACCCAGTACTTC. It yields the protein CASSPHIAAPQETQYF.

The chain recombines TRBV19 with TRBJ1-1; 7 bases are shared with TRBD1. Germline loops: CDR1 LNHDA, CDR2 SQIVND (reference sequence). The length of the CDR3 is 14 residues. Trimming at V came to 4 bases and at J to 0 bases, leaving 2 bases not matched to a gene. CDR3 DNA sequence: TGTGCCAGTAGTAAGGGACAGATGAACACTGAAGCTTTCTTT. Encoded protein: CASSKGQMNTEAFF.

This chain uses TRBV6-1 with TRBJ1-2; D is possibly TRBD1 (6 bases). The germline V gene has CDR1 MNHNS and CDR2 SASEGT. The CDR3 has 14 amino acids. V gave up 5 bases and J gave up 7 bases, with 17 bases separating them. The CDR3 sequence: CASSPNRGAGGYTF. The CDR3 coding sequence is TGTGCCAGCAGTCCCAACCGGGGGGCAGGTGGCTACACCTTC.

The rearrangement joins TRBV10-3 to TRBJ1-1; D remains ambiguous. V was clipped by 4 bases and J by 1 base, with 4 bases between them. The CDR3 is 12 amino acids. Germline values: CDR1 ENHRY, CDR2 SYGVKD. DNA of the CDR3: TGTGCCATCAGTGGGGCGAACACTGAAGCTTTCTTT. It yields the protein CAISGANTEAFF.

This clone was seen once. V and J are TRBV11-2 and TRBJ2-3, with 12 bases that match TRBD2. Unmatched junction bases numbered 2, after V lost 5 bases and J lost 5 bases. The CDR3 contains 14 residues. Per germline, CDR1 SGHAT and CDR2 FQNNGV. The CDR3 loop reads CASSLAGGGDTQYF. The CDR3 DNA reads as TGTGCCAGCAGCCTAGCGGGGGGGGGAGATACGCAGTATTTT.